These 25 T cell receptor beta chains originate from one sample sequenced in a study of preoperative IRX-2 immunotherapy in early breast cancer. Using immunoSEQ multiplex PCR, the repertoire was profiled, and TCRdb retains in-frame clones only, with some absent. The table has approximately 28,000 clones, around 74% seen once. The treatment is: preoperative locoregional IRX-2 cytokine immunotherapy. The specimen was lymph node tissue, collected after IRX-2 immunotherapy. Source of these receptors: a human donor with breast cancer.

The V gene is TRBV11-3, the J gene TRBJ2-5, with unresolved D. The V gene lost 3 bases and the J gene lost 2 bases, with 10 bases spanning the gap. The CDR3 extends over 14 amino acids. The germline V gene encodes CDR1 SGHNT and CDR2 YENEEA. The DNA of the CDR3 is TGTGCCAGCAGCTTGAGACTGGCTCAAGAGACCCAGTACTTC. Translated, it gives CASSLRLAQETQYF.

The gene calls are TRBV19 and TRBJ2-7, with 7 bases that match TRBD2. The germline CDR1 and CDR2 sequences are LNHDA and SQIVND (reference sequence). The CDR3 is 15 residues long. The junction had 8 bases not matched to a gene; V was cut back by 5 bases and J by 1 base. DNA of the CDR3: TGTGCCAGTAGTTCTCAGGGAGCGGGGTCCTACGAGCAGTACTTC. Translation gives CASSSQGAGSYEQYF. Full variable domain (outside the CDR3, taken from reference TRBV19 and TRBJ2-7): DGGITQSPKYLFRKEGQNVTLSCEQNLNHDAMYWYRQDPGQGLRLIYYSQIVNDFQKGDIAEGYSVSREKKESFPLTVTSAQKNPTAFYLCASSSQGAGSYEQYFGPGTRLTVT.

The CDR3 spells CASRKENQPQHF. The CDR3 nucleotides read TGTGCCAGCAGGAAGGAGAATCAGCCCCAGCATTTT. The chain joins TRBV6-8 to TRBJ1-5; D remains ambiguous. Germline V gene data show CDR1 as MNHGY and CDR2 as SAAAGT. The length of the CDR3 is 12 residues. Trimming removed 6 bases from V and 4 bases from J, with 7 bases in between.

The rearrangement uses TRBV6-8 and TRBJ2-7, with unresolved D. The CDR3 has 15 amino acids. V shed 2 bases and J shed 7 bases, with 18 bases lying between them. Germline CDR1 and CDR2: MNHGY and SAAAGT. The CDR3, as DNA: TGTGCCAGCAGTTACAAGAACGGGCCTACGGAGGAGCAGTACTTC. This codes for CASSYKNGPTEEQYF.

The chain combines TRBV10-2 with TRBJ1-1; 11 bases align to TRBD1. The V gene end was trimmed by 3 bases and the J gene end by 5 bases; junction bases not matched to a gene: 8. CDR1 is WSHSY and CDR2 is SAAADI in the germline V gene. The CDR3 has 16 residues. The CDR3 coding sequence is TGCGCCAGCAGTGATGGGACAGGGGGAACACTGACTGAAGCTTTCTTT. Amino acids: CASSDGTGGTLTEAFF.

The sample holds a few counts of this clone. This chain's CDR3 is CASSIHGPQETQYF. CDR3 nucleotide sequence: TGTGCCAGCAGTATACACGGGCCTCAAGAGACCCAGTACTTC. The chain uses TRBV6-8 and TRBJ2-5; D gene unclear. The V end lost 5 bases, the J end lost 2 bases, and 12 bases lay between the germline ends. Germline-derived CDR1 and CDR2 are MNHGY and SAAAGT. This CDR3 region has 14 residues.

With regard to this clone: A junction end diverges from the germline sequence, so it may reflect a read error. The rearrangement links TRBV6-4 to TRBJ1-5; 8 nucleotides line up with TRBD1. This CDR3 spans 16 amino acids. Germline assignment: CDR1 MRHNA and CDR2 SNTAGT. CDR3 coding DNA: TGTGCCATCAGTGAGGCAGGGGGCCTGAGCAATCAGCCCCAGCATTTT. Protein sequence: CAISEAGGLSNQPQHF.

The DNA of the CDR3 is TGTGCCAGCAGTCCTATACCCTATAGCACAGATACGCAGTATTTT. Translation gives CASSPIPYSTDTQYF. The chain joins TRBV7-8 to TRBJ2-3, with D uncertain. Between the trimmed V and J ends, which lost 6 bases and 0 bases, there was a span of 13 bases. The germline V gene has CDR1 SGHVS and CDR2 FQNEAQ. The CDR3 loop spans 15 amino acids.

In its sample, this clone was seen a few times. The chain couples TRBV6-8 to TRBJ2-2; possibly TRBD1 for D (6 bases). V lost 7 bases and J 2 bases, leaving 14 bases between the germline ends. The germline V gene has CDR1 MNHGY and CDR2 SAAAGT. The length of the CDR3 is 15 residues. CDR3 nucleotides: TGTGCCAGCAATCCCATACAGGGTAACACCGGGGAGCTGTTTTTT. This sequence encodes CASNPIQGNTGELFF.

The V and J genes are TRBV30 and TRBJ1-2; D gene unclear. The germline CDR1 and CDR2 sequences are GTSNPN and SVGIG (reference sequence). V was cut by 0 bases and J by 7 bases, with 15 bases left in between. This CDR3 contains 14 residues. CDR3 sequence: CAWSVKTEGGGYTF. The DNA of the CDR3 is TGTGCCTGGAGTGTGAAAACCGAAGGTGGTGGCTACACCTTC. Together with reference TRBV30 and TRBJ1-2, the CDR3 gives the full variable domain: SQTIHQWPATLVQPVGSPLSLECTVEGTSNPNLYWYRQAAGRGLQLLFYSVGIGQISSEVPQNLSASRPQDRQFILSSKKLLLSDSGFYLCAWSVKTEGGGYTFGSGTRLTVV.

This chain links TRBV11-3 with TRBJ2-3; 8 bases map to TRBD2. There are 15 residues in the CDR3. CDR1 is SGHNT, CDR2 YENEEA, per germline. V trimming: 5 bases; J trimming: 2 bases; junction bases outside the gene matches: 6. CDR3 in amino acids: CASSRPGLVTDTQYF. CDR3 coding DNA: TGTGCCAGCAGCCGGCCGGGACTAGTCACAGATACGCAGTATTTT. The variable domain in full, with the rest retrieved from reference TRBV11-3 and TRBJ2-3, is EAGVVQSPRYKIIEKKQPVAFWCNPISGHNTLYWYLQNLGQGPELLIRYENEEAVDDSQLPKDRFSAERLKGVDSTLKIQPAELGDSAVYLCASSRPGLVTDTQYFGPGTRLTVL.

This rearrangement joins TRBV12-5 to TRBJ2-2; 7 bases are shared with TRBD1. Germline V gives CDR1 LGHNT, CDR2 FRNRAP. This CDR3 spans 13 amino acids. DNA of the CDR3: TGTGCCAGCACTAGGGGACAGACCGGGGAGCTGTTTTTT. The encoded protein is CASTRGQTGELFF.

The V gene is TRBV11-3, the J gene TRBJ2-2, with D unresolved. V was pared by 3 bases and J by 0 bases, with 11 bases between. The CDR3 extends over 16 amino acids. The germline V gene has CDR1 SGHNT and CDR2 YENEEA. The CDR3 region is CASSFQTSSNTGELFF. The CDR3 nucleotides are TGTGCCAGCAGCTTCCAGACAAGTTCGAACACCGGGGAGCTGTTTTTT. Full variable domain (outside the CDR3, taken from reference TRBV11-3 and TRBJ2-2): EAGVVQSPRYKIIEKKQPVAFWCNPISGHNTLYWYLQNLGQGPELLIRYENEEAVDDSQLPKDRFSAERLKGVDSTLKIQPAELGDSAVYLCASSFQTSSNTGELFFGEGSRLTVL.

The chain couples TRBV19 to TRBJ1-2, with no clear D. Per the germline V gene, CDR1 is LNHDA and CDR2 is SQIVND (reference sequence). Trimming pared 4 bases from V and 0 bases from J, leaving 12 bases between. The CDR3 consists of 15 residues. CDR3 sequence (DNA): TGTGCCAGTAGTACCTCGGACGGTTCTAACTATGGCTACACCTTC. Amino acid sequence: CASSTSDGSNYGYTF.

This clone was seen only once. The chain couples TRBV6-8 to TRBJ2-7; 10 nucleotides agree with TRBD2. CDR3 size: 19 residues. The V gene end was trimmed by 6 bases and the J gene end by 3 bases; junction bases not matched to a gene: 20. Germline CDR1 is MNHGY and CDR2 is SAAAGT. CDR3 loop: CASSLPGLAYERENYEQYF. CDR3 nucleotide sequence: TGTGCCAGCAGCCTACCGGGACTAGCGTACGAGCGGGAGAACTACGAGCAGTACTTC.

The chain joins TRBV7-4 to TRBJ2-3, with 8 bases that match TRBD2. Germline assignment: CDR1 SGHVT and CDR2 SQSDAQ. The CDR3 spans 14 residues. J lost 14 bases, V lost 3 bases, and 13 bases had no gene match. The CDR3 sequence: CASSLEASSGTGYF. The CDR3, as DNA: TGTGCCAGCAGCTTGGAAGCCAGTAGCGGGACGGGGTATTTT.

The genes are TRBV29-1 and TRBJ2-1; TRBD1 might be the D (5 bases). The CDR3 sequence is 12 residues long. CDR1 is SQVTM and CDR2 is ANQGSEA in the germline V gene. V lost 7 bases, J lost 8 bases, and 15 bases lay in between. The CDR3 loop reads CSALPGNHEQFF. The CDR3 DNA follows: TGCAGCGCACTCCCAGGGAACCATGAGCAGTTCTTC.

This clone was seen just once. The V gene is TRBV5-1, the J gene TRBJ2-2; 7 positions match TRBD1. CDR3 length: 14 amino acids. Trimming took 5 bases from V and 0 from J; bases not matched to a gene: 1. Germline V lookup: CDR1 SGHRS, CDR2 YFSETQ. The CDR3 protein is CASRGQANTGELFF. CDR3 nucleotide sequence: TGCGCCAGCAGAGGACAGGCGAACACCGGGGAGCTGTTTTTT.

This clone was counted a few times. This chain links TRBV12-5 with TRBJ1-5; TRBD1 matches at 8 bases. Looked up from germline, CDR1 is LGHNT and CDR2 is FRNRAP. After removal of 7 bases from V and 7 bases from J, the junction contained 6 bases not matched to a gene. The CDR3 consists of 13 residues. The chain's CDR3 is CASANDRGQPQHF. The DNA for the CDR3 is TGTGCTAGTGCCAATGACAGGGGACAGCCCCAGCATTTT.

This clone was counted once. V usage is TRBV7-1 and J usage is TRBJ2-1; D might be TRBD2 (5 bases). TRBV7-1 is placed among ORFs of uncertain function. Trimming removed 4 bases from V and 0 bases from J, with 16 bases in between. CDR3 length equals 17 residues. The DNA for the CDR3 is TGTGCCAGCAGCTTAGCGCGTTCAGGCAGCTCCTACAATGAGCAGTTCTTC. Its translation is CASSLARSGSSYNEQFF.

This chain uses TRBV11-3 with TRBJ2-3; tentative D call: TRBD2 (6 bases). Deletions cut 5 bases from V and 1 base from J, with 16 bases between. CDR3 size: 16 residues. CDR1 SGHNT and CDR2 YENEEA come from the germline V gene. CDR3 nucleotide sequence: TGTGCCAGCAGCCCGGACGTAGGGACTCGCACAGATACGCAGTATTTT. Amino acids: CASSPDVGTRTDTQYF.

The chain has TRBV19 and TRBJ1-5, with D possibly being TRBD1 (5 bases). The CDR3 consists of 12 residues. Germline-derived CDR1 and CDR2 are LNHDA and SQIVND (reference sequence). The V end lost 7 bases, the J end lost 3 bases, and 7 bases lay between the germline ends. CDR3 nucleotide sequence: TGTGCCAGTACCAGGGACAATCAGCCCCAGCATTTT. Translated: CASTRDNQPQHF.

The CDR3 region is CASSPRGTGGKYNEQFF. The CDR3, as DNA: TGTGCCAGCAGCCCCCGGGGGACGGGAGGGAAATACAATGAGCAGTTCTTC. This chain connects TRBV11-3 to TRBJ2-1; 8 positions agree with TRBD2. The germline gives CDR1 SGHNT, CDR2 YENEEA. The CDR3 is made up of 17 amino acids. J lost 4 bases, V lost 5 bases, and 13 bases had no gene match.

The chain combines TRBV5-1 with TRBJ2-7, with D possibly matching TRBD2 (5 bases). Trimming removed 4 bases from V and 5 bases from J, with 19 bases in between. Germline V gene sequence: CDR1 SGHRS, CDR2 YFSETQ. The CDR3 loop spans 15 amino acids. In DNA form, the CDR3 reads TGCGCCAGCAGCCGGGAAGGAGGTCAGGTGGACGAGCAGTACTTC. The encoded protein is CASSREGGQVDEQYF. Complete variable domain (other parts from reference TRBV5-1 and TRBJ2-7): KAGVTQTPRYLIKTRGQQVTLSCSPISGHRSVSWYQQTPGQGLQFLFEYFSETQRNKGNFPGRFSGRQFSNSRSEMNVSTLELGDSALYLCASSREGGQVDEQYFGPGTRLTVT.

The chain uses TRBV28 and TRBJ2-6; the D gene is possibly TRBD2 (6 bases). CDR1 is MDHEN, CDR2 SYDVKM, per germline. With 4 bases removed from V and 4 bases from J, the gap between germline ends came to 17 bases. This CDR3 has 17 amino acids. The chain's CDR3 is CASSSDQTRMGANVLTF. The CDR3, as DNA: TGTGCCAGCAGTTCTGACCAGACTAGGATGGGGGCCAACGTCCTGACTTTC.